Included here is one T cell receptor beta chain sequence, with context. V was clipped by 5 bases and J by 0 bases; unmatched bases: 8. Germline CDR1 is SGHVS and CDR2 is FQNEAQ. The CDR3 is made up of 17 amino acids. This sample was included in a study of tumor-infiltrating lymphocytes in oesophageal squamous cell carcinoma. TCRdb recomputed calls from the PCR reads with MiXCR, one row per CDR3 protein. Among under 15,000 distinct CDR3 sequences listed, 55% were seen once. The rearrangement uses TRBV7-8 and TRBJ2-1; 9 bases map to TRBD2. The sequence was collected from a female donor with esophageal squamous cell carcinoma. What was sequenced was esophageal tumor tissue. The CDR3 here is CASSRSRAGGSYNEQFF. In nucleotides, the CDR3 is TGTGCCAGCAGCCGAAGTAGAGCGGGAGGCTCCTACAATGAGCAGTTCTTC.